This T cell receptor beta chain was found in a study of CD8 T cells in Susac syndrome. RNA, at about 0.5 to 1 ug, was reverse transcribed with random hexamers. TCRdb passed the immunoSEQ multiplex PCR reads through MiXCR, listing each CDR3 protein once. Of a few hundred thousand distinct CDR3 sequences in the sample, approximately 85% were seen once. V gave up 0 bases and J gave up 6 bases, with 19 bases separating them. CDR1 SGHRS and CDR2 YFSETQ come from the germline V gene. This CDR3 has 16 residues. The receptor was isolated from a human donor with multiple sclerosis. Sample: CD8+ T cells from PBMCs. This chain connects TRBV5-1 to TRBJ2-7; D not certain. Here the CDR3 DNA reads TGCGCCAGCAGCTTGGCTACAAACCAACCCTTCATCGAGCAGTACTTC. Translating gives CASSLATNQPFIEQYF.